This TCR beta chain was captured in a study of T cell responses to AZD1222 COVID-19 vaccine. The V gene end was trimmed by 7 bases and the J gene end by 2 bases; junction bases not matched to a gene: 4. Germline CDR1 reads SGHVS; CDR2 reads FQNEAQ. The CDR3 sequence is 14 residues long. With regard to this clone: Its matching antigen is unknown.

Study-wide results and caveats: Among the donors, most were white British and more were female, and clonal diversity was possibly underestimated. Sampling captured repertoires only after the peak T cell response. Unmutated variant regions reportedly attract nearly half of all spike-specific TCRs. Vaccine-associated CD4 TCRs spanned spike, dominant at 160-218 and 743-854.

Repertoires were generated with immunoSEQ multiplex PCR, while TCRdb's copy carries only in-frame clones and drops some. Here the sample spans roughly 140,000 clones, 85% to 95% being singletons. The chain recombines TRBV7-8 with TRBJ2-5, with 10 bases fitting TRBD2. The TCR was taken from an adult who had recovered from COVID-19. The sequencing used peripheral blood, collected after recovery from COVID-19. In DNA form, the CDR3 reads TGTGCCAGCAACAGCGGGAGGGGGCAAGAGACCCAGTACTTC. This sequence encodes CASNSGRGQETQYF.